This T cell receptor (beta chain) was recovered during a study of shared clonotypes between healthy human individuals (TCRdb year 2020). The study in broad terms: The cohort comprised two women and three men aged 18 to 49 years. Per donor, three plates each were used for CD4 naive and CD4 memory, two for CD8 naive, and one for CD8 memory. The study deeply sequenced blood TCR repertoires of about 5 healthy adults to estimate repertoire size and the extent of clonotype sharing between individuals. Different laboratories and diverse techniques were used to prepare libraries and sequence TCR repertoires, to increase sequencing depth and limit assay-specific biases. Between about 0.9 and 9 billion PBMCs per donor were obtained by leukapheresis. Paper-wide results and their limitations: Clonotypes shared by all four sorted-subset donors showed higher generation probabilities than non-shared clonotypes. Rarefaction of sorted-subset datasets indicated incomplete sequencing despite the large sequencing depth. Estimated clonotype richness was generally larger for naive than for memory subsets. Based on pairwise subsampling, the degree of clonotype sharing among donors was expected to be affected by sequencing depth. Sampling was restricted to blood, and TCR repertoires in tissue are likely to differ from TCR repertoires in blood. The genetic and exposure-history diversity represented was limited by the small number of donors. Across several donors, approximately 5% of naive CD4, roughly 3.5% of naive CD8, under 2.5% of memory CD4, and about 0.4% of memory CD8 clonotypes were shared.

TCR CDR3 regions were amplified from genomic DNA by multiplex PCR using the deep immunoSEQ assay. Genomic DNA extracted from each cell subset was distributed evenly over all wells of several immunoSEQ 96-well plates, and each plate served as one replicate. Each replicate PCR for sorted subsets received around 210 ng genomic DNA, equal to 28,000 or so T cell genomes. Purified libraries were measured with a Qubit 3.0 fluorometer, size-checked on a Bioanalyzer 2100, and measured again with the KAPA Library Quantification kit. Every immunoSEQ 96-well plate was sequenced on a separate single-read 150-cycle Illumina NextSeq 550 flow cell. As for how the authors treated the data: Because only junctional sequences without quality scores were contained in the immunoSEQ output, filtering matching that applied to full-length reads could not be performed. To assign V/J genes and CDR3, sequences were annotated using PyIR, a Python wrapper for IgBLAST v1.9, with IMGT germline references. Reads were removed for weak V/J assignments (E-value above 1e-6), missing CDR3, stop codons, out-of-frame junctions, or ambiguous translated residues. V3J clonotypes were defined by identical inferred V gene, J gene, and CDR3 amino acid sequence. To compute the percentage overlap between repertoires, the number of shared unique clonotypes was divided by the size of the smaller repertoire. Three approaches were used to assess repertoire richness: RTK rarefaction, the Chao1 estimator, and Recon v2.1 estimates of unobserved clonotypes. Generation probabilities were computed with OLGA for all TCRbeta clonotypes obtained by the gDNA method from several donors. Drawn from immuneACCESS, this table holds only the in-frame rearrangements with V and J called that TCRdb kept. Clones are partly lost; checked studies trace under half to an unresolved V gene and leave the rest unexplained. V and J calls and clone size come straight from that table; D and trimming were deduced from the DNA. This sample holds about 2 million clones; just under 95% were observed only once. Of the sample, 0.95% to 1.5% falls within the top ten clones.

Of note for this clone: The specificity of this receptor is unknown. Base qualities are missing; no much larger clone stands one base away. The same CDR3 arises from other DNA sequences in this sample as well.

From the cysteine up to the phenylalanine, the CDR3 has a length of 12 residues. Of the read, only the CDR3 DNA is kept; its 36 bases are in frame from base 1. V was cut back by 7 bases and J by 6 bases, leaving a gap of 13 bases between them. The germline V gene encodes CDR1 MNHEY and CDR2 SMNVEV (reference sequence). CD8 naive samples were CD45RO-negative cells positively selected for CCR7, giving a CD45RA+CCR7+ population that excluded TemRA cells. The donors were healthy, HIV-negative adults with no recently reported acute infections or vaccinations. Every donor was a Caucasian adult living in Nashville, Tennessee, USA. Blood was obtained by leukapheresis, after which PBMCs were separated by Ficoll-Histopaque density gradient centrifugation and cryopreserved in liquid nitrogen vapor phase. Analytical flow cytometry was used to check the purity and quantity of every magnetically sorted T cell population. From each sorted fraction, genomic DNA was isolated and quantified by UV absorbance on a Nanodrop 2000c.

The sequenced sample consisted of naive CD8+ T cells sorted from blood. The cell subset or site label for this specimen denotes: CD45RA+CCR7+. This TCR came from a man younger than 35 in good health. The sequence is built from TRBV27 and TRBJ2-7; D gene: possibly TRBD2, on 6 matching bases. Here is the DNA: TGTGCCAGCACCCCTACCGGGGGCGAGCAGTACTTC. It translates to CASTPTGGEQYF.